This T cell receptor beta chain stems from a study of blood T cells in healthy people across ages. CDR3 size: 15 residues. From germline, CDR1 is MDHEN and CDR2 SYDVKM. The V end lost 2 bases, the J end lost 8 bases, and 18 bases lay between the germline ends. Through a sample-barcoded 5' primer and a J-beta primer mix, a second PCR was run for about 6 to 12 cycles. TCRdb fed the 5' RACE reads into MiXCR, producing one record per CDR3 protein. Of about a million distinct CDR3 sequences in the sample, approximately 49% were seen once. Sequenced material: blood. The rearrangement links TRBV28 to TRBJ1-1; D is ambiguous. This clonotype originated in a man aged 25-45 years in good health. As DNA, the CDR3 is TGTGCCAGCAGTTTACAAACCACGTCCGGGCGGGAAGCTTTCTTT. It yields the protein CASSLQTTSGREAFF.